This TCR beta chain was recovered during a study of blood T cell repertoires in COVID-19. The assay was immunoSEQ multiplex PCR, and TCRdb's table has in-frame clones only and misses some. The sample has under 350,000 clones; 90% are singletons. This clone showed up just once. V lost 1 base to trimming and J lost 7 bases, with 3 bases between them. This CDR3 is 12 amino acids long. CDR1 is SGHDT and CDR2 is YYEEEE in the germline V gene. This chain joins TRBV5-6 and TRBJ1-6; D gene unclear. The source of this sequence is a man aged 60-69 years who had recovered from COVID-19. Sequencing was performed on PBMCs or T cells enriched from blood (not recorded which). As DNA, the CDR3 is TGTGCCAGCAGCTTGTCAAATTCACCCCTCCACTTT. Translating gives CASSLSNSPLHF.